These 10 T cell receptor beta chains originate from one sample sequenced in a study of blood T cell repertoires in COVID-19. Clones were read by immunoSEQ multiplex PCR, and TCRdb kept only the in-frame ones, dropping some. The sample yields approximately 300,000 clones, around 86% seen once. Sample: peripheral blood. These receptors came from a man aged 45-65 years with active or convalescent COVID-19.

CDR3 coding DNA: TGCGCCAGCAGGGATCAGACAGGGGTGTCCAAAAACATTCAGTACTTC. This gives the protein CASRDQTGVSKNIQYF. The chain carries TRBV5-1 and TRBJ2-4; 8 nucleotides agree with TRBD1. The CDR3 has 16 amino acids. Germline assignment: CDR1 SGHRS and CDR2 YFSETQ. The trim removed 5 bases at V and 2 bases at J, leaving 9 bases unmatched.

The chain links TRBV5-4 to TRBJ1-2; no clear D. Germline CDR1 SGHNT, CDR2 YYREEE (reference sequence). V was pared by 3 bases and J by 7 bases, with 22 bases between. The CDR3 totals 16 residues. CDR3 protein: CASSSKEGRFLGGYTF. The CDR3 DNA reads TGTGCCAGCAGCTCCAAAGAGGGCAGGTTTTTAGGTGGCTACACCTTC.

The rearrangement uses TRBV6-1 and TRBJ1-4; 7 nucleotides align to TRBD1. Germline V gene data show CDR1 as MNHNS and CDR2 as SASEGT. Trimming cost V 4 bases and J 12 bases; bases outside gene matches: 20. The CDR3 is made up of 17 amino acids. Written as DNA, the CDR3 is TGTGCCAGCAGTGTTTATTCGGGTGGGCAGGGGGGAGCCGAACTGTTTTTT. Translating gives CASSVYSGGQGGAELFF.

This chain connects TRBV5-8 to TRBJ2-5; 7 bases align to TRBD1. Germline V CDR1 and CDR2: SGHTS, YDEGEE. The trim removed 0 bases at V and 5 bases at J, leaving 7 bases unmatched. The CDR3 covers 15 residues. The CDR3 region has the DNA TGTGCCAGCAGCTTGGGGAACAGGGGAACGGAGACCCAGTACTTC. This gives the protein CASSLGNRGTETQYF.

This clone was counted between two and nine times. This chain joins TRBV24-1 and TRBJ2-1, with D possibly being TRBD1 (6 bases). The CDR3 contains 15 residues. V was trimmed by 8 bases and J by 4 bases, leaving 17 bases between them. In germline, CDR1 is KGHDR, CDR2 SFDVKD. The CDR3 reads CATTAGDGVYNEQFF. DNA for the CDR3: TGTGCCACCACGGCAGGGGATGGGGTATACAATGAGCAGTTCTTC.

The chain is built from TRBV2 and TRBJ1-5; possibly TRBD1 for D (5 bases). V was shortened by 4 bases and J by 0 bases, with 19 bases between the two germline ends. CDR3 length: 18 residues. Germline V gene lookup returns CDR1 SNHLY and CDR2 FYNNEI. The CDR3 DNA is TGTGCCAGCAGTGCGGTGGCTCCCGGGGGGTATAGCAATCAGCCCCAGCATTTT. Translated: CASSAVAPGGYSNQPQHF. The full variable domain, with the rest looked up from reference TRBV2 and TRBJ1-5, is EPEVTQTPSHQVTQMGQEVILRCVPISNHLYFYWYRQILGQKVEFLVSFYNNEISEKSEIFDDQFSVERPDGSNFTLKIRSTKLEDSAMYFCASSAVAPGGYSNQPQHFGDGTRLSIL.

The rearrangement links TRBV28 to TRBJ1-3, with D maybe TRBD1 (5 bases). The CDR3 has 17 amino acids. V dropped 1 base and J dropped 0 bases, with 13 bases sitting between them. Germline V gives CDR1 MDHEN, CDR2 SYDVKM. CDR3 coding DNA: TGTGCCAGCAGTTTATTTCATGGGGCAAGCTCTGGAAACACCATATATTTT. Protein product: CASSLFHGASSGNTIYF.

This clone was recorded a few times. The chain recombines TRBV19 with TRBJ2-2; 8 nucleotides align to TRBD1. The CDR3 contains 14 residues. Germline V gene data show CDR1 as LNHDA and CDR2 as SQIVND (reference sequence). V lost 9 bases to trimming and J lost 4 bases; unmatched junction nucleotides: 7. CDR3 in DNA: TGTGCCAGCCAGCGGACAGGGACCACCGGGGAGCTGTTTTTT. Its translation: CASQRTGTTGELFF.

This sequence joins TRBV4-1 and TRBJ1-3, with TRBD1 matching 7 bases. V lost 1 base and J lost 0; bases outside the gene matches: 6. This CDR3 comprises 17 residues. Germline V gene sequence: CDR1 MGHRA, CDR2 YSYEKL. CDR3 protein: CASSQGQGPHSGNTIYF. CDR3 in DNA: TGCGCCAGCAGCCAAGGACAGGGTCCACACTCTGGAAACACCATATATTTT.

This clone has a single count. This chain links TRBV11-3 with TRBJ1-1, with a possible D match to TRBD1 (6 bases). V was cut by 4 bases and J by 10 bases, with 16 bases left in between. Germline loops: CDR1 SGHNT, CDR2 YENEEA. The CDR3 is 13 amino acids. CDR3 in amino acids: CASSYPGTLRAFF. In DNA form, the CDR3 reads TGTGCCAGCAGCTACCCCGGGACACTCAGAGCTTTCTTT.